The rows below give T cell receptor beta chains drawn from one sample of a study of blood T cell repertoires in COVID-19. Assay used: immunoSEQ multiplex PCR; TCRdb lists only in-frame clones, some missing. The sample carries about 140,000 clones, roughly 83% recorded once. Material: PBMCs or T cells enriched from blood (not recorded which). These receptor sequences come from a man between 35 and 55 years old with acute COVID-19. CDR3s include the opening cysteine and the closing phenylalanine or tryptophan. The D gene is left open where the match is weak. Rows give clone size only sometimes, using once, few, many, or a class for an expanded clone.

J	size	D	V	CDR3	DNA
TRBJ2-2	NA	NA	TRBV9	CASSFRVMGTGELFF	TGTGCCAGCAGCTTCAGGGTGATGGGCACCGGGGAGCTGTTTTTT
TRBJ2-1	NA	NA	TRBV28	CASSPSFGTEGNNEQFF	TGTGCCAGCAGTCCTTCCTTCGGGACGGAGGGGAACAATGAGCAGTTCTTC
TRBJ2-3	NA	TRBD1	TRBV11-2	CAGQQGPSTDTQYF	TGTGCCGGCCAACAGGGGCCAAGCACAGATACGCAGTATTTT
TRBJ2-1	few	TRBD2	TRBV6-2/TRBV6-3	CASSSDSGRIDEQFF	TGTGCCAGCAGTTCGGATAGCGGGAGGATCGATGAGCAGTTCTTC
TRBJ2-7	NA	NA	TRBV20-1	CSARQVYEQYF	TGCAGTGCTAGACAGGTGTACGAGCAGTACTTC
TRBJ2-1	once	TRBD2	TRBV29-1	CSSTSGGAPEQFF	TGCAGCTCGACTAGCGGGGGGGCCCCTGAGCAGTTCTTC
TRBJ2-7	NA	TRBD2	TRBV13	CASSWVAGGHYEQYF	TGTGCCAGCAGTTGGGTAGCGGGGGGGCACTACGAGCAGTACTTC
TRBJ2-1	NA	NA	TRBV29-1	CSVRGGAFHNEQFF	TGCAGCGTTCGGGGCGGGGCCTTCCACAATGAGCAGTTCTTC
TRBJ2-1	NA	NA	TRBV6-2/TRBV6-3	CASSYEGIGDEQFF	TGTGCCAGCAGTTACGAGGGAATCGGGGATGAGCAGTTCTTC
TRBJ1-5	NA	NA	TRBV30	CAWSDARGRRQPQHF	TGTGCCTGGAGCGATGCTCGGGGGAGACGGCAGCCCCAGCATTTT
TRBJ2-1	medium-sized	TRBD2	TRBV29-1	CSVELAGGGSSYNEQFF	TGCAGCGTTGAACTAGCGGGAGGGGGGAGCTCCTACAATGAGCAGTTCTTC
TRBJ2-7	few	TRBD2	TRBV4-2	CASSQATLAGYEQYF	TGTGCCAGCAGCCAAGCCACCCTAGCGGGGTACGAGCAGTACTTC
TRBJ2-6	NA	NA	TRBV4-2	CASSQAMRAGANVLTF	TGTGCCAGCAGCCAAGCCATGAGAGCTGGGGCCAACGTCCTGACTTTC
TRBJ1-6	NA	TRBD1	TRBV11-2	CASSFGPTGENSPLHF	TGTGCCAGCAGCTTCGGTCCGACAGGGGAAAATTCACCCCTCCACTTT
TRBJ2-7	NA	NA	TRBV3-1/TRBV3-2	CASSPSSYEQYF	TGTGCCAGCAGCCCCTCCTCCTACGAGCAGTACTTC
TRBJ2-3	NA	NA	TRBV7-9	CASSLSLRSTDTQYF	TGTGCCAGCAGCTTGTCGTTGAGGAGCACAGATACGCAGTATTTT
TRBJ1-2	NA	NA	TRBV6-1	CASSEAPGYGYTF	TGTGCCAGCAGTGAAGCTCCAGGCTATGGCTACACCTTC
TRBJ1-4	NA	TRBD1	TRBV5-1	CASSLEGQGNEKLFF	TGCGCCAGCAGCTTGGAGGGACAGGGTAATGAAAAACTGTTTTTT
TRBJ2-7	many	TRBD1	TRBV7-6	CASSLEGAREQYF	TGTGCCAGCAGCTTAGAGGGGGCGCGGGAGCAGTACTTC
TRBJ2-5	NA	TRBD1	TRBV29-1	CSVEEQGVRFEETQYF	TGCAGCGTTGAAGAACAGGGGGTTCGATTCGAAGAGACCCAGTACTTC
TRBJ1-3	many	NA	TRBV5-1	CASSLGASSGNTIYF	TGCGCCAGCAGCTTGGGGGCGAGCTCTGGAAACACCATATATTTT
TRBJ2-5	NA	TRBD1	TRBV19	CASSRDSQETQYF	TGTGCCAGTAGTCGGGACAGCCAAGAGACCCAGTACTTC
TRBJ2-7	NA	TRBD1	TRBV13	CASSHSTGAGYAYF	TGTGCCAGCAGCCACTCGACAGGGGCAGGGTACGCGTACTTC
TRBJ2-3	NA	TRBD1	TRBV11-3	CASSLDGQGGTDTQYF	TGTGCCAGCAGCTTAGATGGACAGGGTGGTACAGATACGCAGTATTTT
TRBJ2-3	NA	NA	TRBV27	CASSLNGDTQYF	TGTGCCAGCAGTCTGAACGGAGATACGCAGTATTTT
TRBJ2-7	NA	TRBD1	TRBV28	CASSWDSSYEQYF	TGTGCCAGCAGCTGGGACAGTTCGTACGAGCAGTACTTC
TRBJ1-1	NA	TRBD1	TRBV4-3	CASSQVLRGNTEAFF	TGCGCCAGCAGCCAAGTCCTCAGGGGGAATACTGAAGCTTTCTTT
TRBJ2-7	NA	TRBD2	TRBV7-9	CASSSGLAPAEQYF	TGTGCCAGCAGCTCGGGACTAGCGCCTGCTGAGCAGTACTTC
TRBJ1-5	once	NA	TRBV7-9	CASRVGNQPQHF	TGTGCCAGCAGGGTAGGCAATCAGCCCCAGCATTTT
TRBJ1-2	NA	NA	TRBV29-1	CSVEVSNSNYGYTF	TGCAGCGTTGAAGTCTCAAACTCTAACTATGGCTACACCTTC
TRBJ2-5	NA	TRBD1	TRBV24-1	CATRTRGQGRETQYF	TGTGCCACCAGGACCCGCGGACAGGGGCGCGAGACCCAGTACTTC
TRBJ2-5	NA	TRBD1	TRBV28	CASRVPTGEETQYF	TGTGCCAGCAGAGTTCCGACAGGGGAAGAGACCCAGTACTTC